This TCR beta chain was observed in a study of T cell responses to AZD1222 COVID-19 vaccine. For the study at large: Second-dose timings of about 4 or about 12 weeks were pooled.

Generated by immunoSEQ multiplex PCR, the TCRdb table keeps only in-frame clones and is missing some. The profile shows roughly 91,000 clones, more than 70% of them singletons. The CDR3 is 14 residues long. Germline V gives CDR1 SGHDN, CDR2 FVKESK. V was shortened by 0 bases and J by 8 bases, with 13 bases between the two germline ends. As for this clone: Antigen: not known.

Study-level points and caveats: Sampling captured repertoires only after the peak T cell response.

This chain links TRBV14 with TRBJ1-1, with D maybe TRBD1 (5 bases). The sequence came from an adult in good health. The sample here was peripheral blood, taken on day 0 of AZD1222 vaccination. In DNA, the CDR3 is TGTGCCAGCAGCCAAGATTCGGACATCCTAGAAGCTTTCTTT. Amino acids: CASSQDSDILEAFF.